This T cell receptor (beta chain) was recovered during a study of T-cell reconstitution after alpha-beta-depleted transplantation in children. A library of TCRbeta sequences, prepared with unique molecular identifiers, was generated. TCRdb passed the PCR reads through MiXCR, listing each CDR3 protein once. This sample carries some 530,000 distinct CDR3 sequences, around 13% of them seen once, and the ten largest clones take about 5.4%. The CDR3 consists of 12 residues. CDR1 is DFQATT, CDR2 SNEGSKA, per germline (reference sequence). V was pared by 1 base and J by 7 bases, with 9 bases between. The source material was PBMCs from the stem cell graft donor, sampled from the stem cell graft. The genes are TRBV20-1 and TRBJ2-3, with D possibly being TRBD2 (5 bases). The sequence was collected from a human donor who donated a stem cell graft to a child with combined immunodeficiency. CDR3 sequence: CSARGVDYTQYF. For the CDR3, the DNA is TGCAGTGCTAGAGGGGTGGACTATACGCAGTATTTT.